Below, one T cell receptor (beta chain) is given with its context. Original processing notes: How many nucleated cells were present was estimated from reference gene primer amplification. TCRdb's table, derived via immunoSEQ multiplex PCR, lists solely in-frame clones and lacks some. V and J calls and clone size are copied from that table; D and trimming were computed from the DNA. The sample contains about 120,000 clones, over 75% of which appear only once. The sample originates from a study of blood T cell repertoires in COVID-19. The overall study: From the United States, Italy and Spain came samples of acute and convalescent COVID-19. The cDNA or gDNA used as material had been derived from T cells, B-cell-depleted T cells, or PBMCs.

The V gene's germline CDR1 is MNHNS and CDR2 SASEGT. The CDR3 extends over 17 amino acids. After removal of 1 base from V and 5 bases from J, the junction contained 12 bases not matched to a gene. What was sequenced was peripheral blood. The receptor was isolated from an elderly man with acute or convalescent COVID-19. V usage is TRBV6-1 and J usage is TRBJ2-5; the match to TRBD1 covers 8 bases. DNA for the CDR3: TGTGCCAGCAGTGAAGGGCAGGGGGCGTTTGGTTGGGAGACCCAGTACTTC. It encodes CASSEGQGAFGWETQYF.